This TCR beta chain was captured in a study of T cells after yellow fever vaccination. Broader study findings: Most clones from primary vaccination resurfaced after the booster (nearly 97% CD4, 70% to 90% CD8). Repertoires obtained by FACS sorting could include abundant clonotypes that entered as contaminants from the bulk population. A minor fraction of clonotypes spanned both CD4 and CD8 compartments.

About this clonotype itself: Antigen: not known.

UMIs and a universal primer site were added when TCR cDNA was made by 5'RACE template switching. TCRdb re-called the 5' RACE reads with MiXCR, one entry per CDR3 protein. Here the sample spans about 350,000 distinct CDR3 sequences, less than 9.5% being singletons. Sequences were derived from PBMCs, sampled about 49 days after the first yellow fever vaccination. The source of this sequence is a man in his late teens or twenties who received the YFV17D yellow fever vaccine.

The CDR3 loop is CASSYEAGKTDTQYF. The CDR3 nucleotides read TGTGCCAGCAGTTACGAAGCGGGCAAGACAGATACGCAGTATTTT. The chain couples TRBV6-5 to TRBJ2-3, with a tentative D call TRBD2 (6 bases). Germline-derived CDR1 and CDR2 are MNHEY and SVGAGI. Deletions cut 2 bases from V and 3 bases from J, with 12 bases between. The CDR3 sequence is 15 residues long.